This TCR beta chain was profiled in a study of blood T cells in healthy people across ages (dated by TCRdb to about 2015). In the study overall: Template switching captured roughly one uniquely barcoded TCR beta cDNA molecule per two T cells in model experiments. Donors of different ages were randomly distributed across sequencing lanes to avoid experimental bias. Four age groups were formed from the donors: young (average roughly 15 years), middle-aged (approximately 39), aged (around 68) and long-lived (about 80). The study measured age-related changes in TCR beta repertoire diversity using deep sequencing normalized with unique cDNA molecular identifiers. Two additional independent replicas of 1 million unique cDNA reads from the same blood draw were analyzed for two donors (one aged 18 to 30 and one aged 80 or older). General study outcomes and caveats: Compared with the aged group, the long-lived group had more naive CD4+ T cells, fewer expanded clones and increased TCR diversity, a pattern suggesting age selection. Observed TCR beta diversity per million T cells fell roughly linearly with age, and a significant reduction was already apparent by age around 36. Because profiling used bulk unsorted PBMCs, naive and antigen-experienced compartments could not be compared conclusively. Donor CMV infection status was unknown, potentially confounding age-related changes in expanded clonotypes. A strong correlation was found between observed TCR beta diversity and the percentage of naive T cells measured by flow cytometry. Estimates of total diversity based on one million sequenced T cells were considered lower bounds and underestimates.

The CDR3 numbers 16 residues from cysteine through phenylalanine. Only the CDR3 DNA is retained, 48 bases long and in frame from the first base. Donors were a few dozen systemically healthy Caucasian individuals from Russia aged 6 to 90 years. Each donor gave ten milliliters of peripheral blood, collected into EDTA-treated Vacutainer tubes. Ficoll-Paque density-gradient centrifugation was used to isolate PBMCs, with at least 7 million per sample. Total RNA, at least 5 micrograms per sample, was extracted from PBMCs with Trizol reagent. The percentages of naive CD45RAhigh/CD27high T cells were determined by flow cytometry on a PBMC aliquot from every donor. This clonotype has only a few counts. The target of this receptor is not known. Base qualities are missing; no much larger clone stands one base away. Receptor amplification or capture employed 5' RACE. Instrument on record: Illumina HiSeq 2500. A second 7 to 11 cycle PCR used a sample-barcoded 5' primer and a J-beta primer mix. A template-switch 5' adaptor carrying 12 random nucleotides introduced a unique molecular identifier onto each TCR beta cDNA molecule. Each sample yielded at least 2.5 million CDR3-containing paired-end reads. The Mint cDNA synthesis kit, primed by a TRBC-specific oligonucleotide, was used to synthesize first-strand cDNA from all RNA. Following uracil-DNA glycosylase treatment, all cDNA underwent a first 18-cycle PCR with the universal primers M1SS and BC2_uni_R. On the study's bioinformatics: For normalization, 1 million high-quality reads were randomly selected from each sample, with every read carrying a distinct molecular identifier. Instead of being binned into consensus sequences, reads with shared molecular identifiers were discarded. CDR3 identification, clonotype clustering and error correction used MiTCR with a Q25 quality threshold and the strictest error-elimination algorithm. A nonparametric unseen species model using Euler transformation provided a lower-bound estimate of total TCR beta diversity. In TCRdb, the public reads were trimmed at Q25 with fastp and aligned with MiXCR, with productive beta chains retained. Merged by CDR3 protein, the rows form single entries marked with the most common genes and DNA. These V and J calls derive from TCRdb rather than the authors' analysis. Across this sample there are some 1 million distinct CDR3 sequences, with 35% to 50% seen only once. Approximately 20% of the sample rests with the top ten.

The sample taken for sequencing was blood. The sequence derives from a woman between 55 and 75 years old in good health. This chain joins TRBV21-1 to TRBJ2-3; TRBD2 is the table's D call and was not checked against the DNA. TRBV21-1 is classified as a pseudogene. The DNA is TGTGCCAGCAGCAAATCCGGGGGAGGGTGCACAGATACGCAGTATTTT. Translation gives CASSKSGGGCTDTQYF.